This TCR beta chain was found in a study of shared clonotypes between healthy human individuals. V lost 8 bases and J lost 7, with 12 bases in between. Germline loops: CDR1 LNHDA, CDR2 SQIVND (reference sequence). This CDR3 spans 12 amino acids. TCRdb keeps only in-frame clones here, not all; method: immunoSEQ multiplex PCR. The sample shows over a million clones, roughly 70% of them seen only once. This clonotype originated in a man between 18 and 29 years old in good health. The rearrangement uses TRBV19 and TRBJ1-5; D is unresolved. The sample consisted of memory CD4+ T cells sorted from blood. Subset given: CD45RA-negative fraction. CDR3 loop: CASREGWQPQHF. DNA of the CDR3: TGTGCCAGTCGAGAGGGCTGGCAGCCCCAGCATTTT.